This TCR beta chain stems from a study of graft-versus-host responses after intestinal transplantation. The overall study: Grafts were multivisceral, liver-intestinal, or isolated intestinal. Anti-thymocyte globulin induction, then tacrolimus and steroids for approximately 3 years, went to all recipients.

Sequencing used immunoSEQ multiplex PCR; TCRdb keeps in-frame clones, though not all of them. The table includes 96,000 or so clones, about 93% detected once. This CDR3 comprises 14 residues. The ends lost 6 bases at V and 7 bases at J; junction bases unmatched: 4. Per the germline V gene, CDR1 is MNHNY and CDR2 is SVGAGI (reference sequence). On this clone: What it binds is not known.

The starting material was unstimulated CD4+ T cells sorted from spleen or lymph node cells, obtained before intestinal transplant. The genes are TRBV6-6 and TRBJ1-6; 9 bases match TRBD1. The origin of this receptor is a human donor who received an intestinal transplant. The CDR3 DNA sequence: TGTGCCAGCAGATCCGGGACAGGGAATTCACCCCTCCACTTT. Translating gives CASRSGTGNSPLHF.